A single T cell receptor (beta chain) is shown here with its context. This sample is part of a study of blood T cell repertoires in COVID-19. In the authors' methods: Estimates of nucleated cell counts were drawn from the amplification of reference gene primers. Libraries were prepared by immunoSEQ multiplex PCR; TCRdb keeps only in-frame clonotypes and omits some of them. V and J calls and clone size are those listed in that table; D and trimming were worked out from the DNA. Of around 430,000 clones listed, around nine tenths are singletons. Germline V lookup: CDR1 SGHAT, CDR2 FQNNGV. The CDR3 is 14 amino acids. The ends lost 5 bases at V and 3 bases at J; junction bases unmatched: 5.

The sequenced sample consisted of PBMCs or T cells enriched from blood (not recorded which). The chain is built from TRBV11-2 and TRBJ2-3; 7 bases align to TRBD2. This sequence was found in a woman between 45 and 60 years old who had recovered from COVID-19. The CDR3 reads CASSPGTKTDTQYF. The CDR3 coding sequence is TGTGCCAGCAGCCCCGGGACTAAAACAGATACGCAGTATTTT.